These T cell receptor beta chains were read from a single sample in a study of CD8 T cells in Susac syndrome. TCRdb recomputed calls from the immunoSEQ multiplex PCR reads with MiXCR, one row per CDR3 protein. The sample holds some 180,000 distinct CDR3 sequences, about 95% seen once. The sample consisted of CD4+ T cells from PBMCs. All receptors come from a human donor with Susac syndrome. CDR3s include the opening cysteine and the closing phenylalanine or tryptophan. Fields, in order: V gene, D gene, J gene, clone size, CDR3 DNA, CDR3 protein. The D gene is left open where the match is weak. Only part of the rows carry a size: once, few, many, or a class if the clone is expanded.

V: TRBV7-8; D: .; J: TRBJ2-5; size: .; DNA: TGTGCCAGCACCTTAGGGTTTCAAGAGACCCAGTACTTC; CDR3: CASTLGFQETQYF
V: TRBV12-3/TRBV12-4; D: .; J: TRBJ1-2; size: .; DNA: TGTGCCAGCAGTTTAATTGGGAGCTTCTATGGCTACACCTTC; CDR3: CASSLIGSFYGYTF
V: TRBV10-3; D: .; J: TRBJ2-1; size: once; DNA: TGTGCCATCAGCCCAGGGCGGGCCTCCAATGAGCAGTTCTTC; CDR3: CAISPGRASNEQFF
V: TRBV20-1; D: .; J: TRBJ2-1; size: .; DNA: TGCAGTGCTAGAGATCCTAATAAAGTTAATGAGCAGTTCTTC; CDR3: CSARDPNKVNEQFF
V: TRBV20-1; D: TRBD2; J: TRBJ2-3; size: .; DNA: TGCAGTGCTAGGGTCCTAGCGGGGGCCCGAGGAGATACGCAGTATTTT; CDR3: CSARVLAGARGDTQYF
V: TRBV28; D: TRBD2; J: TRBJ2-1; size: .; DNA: TGTGCCAGCAGAACTAGCGCACACAATGAGCAGTTCTTC; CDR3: CASRTSAHNEQFF
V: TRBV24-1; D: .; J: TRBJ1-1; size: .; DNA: TGTGCCACCAGCCCCCCCGAGGGACGGGTGAACACTGAAGCTTTCTTT; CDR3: CATSPPEGRVNTEAFF
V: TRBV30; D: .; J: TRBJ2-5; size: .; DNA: TGTGCCTTAGACCGGGGGCTAGCGAATGGGGGACCCCAGTACTTC; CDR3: CALDRGLANGGPQYF
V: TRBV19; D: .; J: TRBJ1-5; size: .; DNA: TGTGCCAGTAGTATCCAGGTCCAGAGCAATCAGCCCCAGCATTTT; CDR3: CASSIQVQSNQPQHF
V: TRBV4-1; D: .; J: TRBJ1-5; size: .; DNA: TGCGCCAGCAGCCAAGCACAGGCAGCCCAGCCCCAGCATTTT; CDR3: CASSQAQAAQPQHF
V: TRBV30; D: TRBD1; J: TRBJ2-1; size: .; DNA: TGTGCCATCGATAGGACAGGGCGATACAATGAGCAGTTCTTC; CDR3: CAIDRTGRYNEQFF
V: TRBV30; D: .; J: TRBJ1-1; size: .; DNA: TGTGCCTGGAGTGTTGGGGGCCCCGAAGCTTTCTTT; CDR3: CAWSVGGPEAFF
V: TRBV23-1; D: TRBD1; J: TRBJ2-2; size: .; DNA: TGCGCCAGCAGTCCCCGGACAGGGGGCGCGAGATCCGGGGAGCTGTTTTTT; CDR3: CASSPRTGGARSGELFF
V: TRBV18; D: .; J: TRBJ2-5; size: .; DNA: TGTGCCAGCTCACCTTCCGAGGTTAGGACCCAGTACTTC; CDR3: CASSPSEVRTQYF
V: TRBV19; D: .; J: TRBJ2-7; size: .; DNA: TGTGCCAGTAGTATAGCTCGGGACGCCGGCTACGAGCAGTACTTC; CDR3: CASSIARDAGYEQYF